This T cell receptor (beta chain) appears in the sequencing data of a study of blood T cells in healthy people across ages (dated by TCRdb to about 2015). Regarding the study in general: In model experiments, template switching captured about one uniquely barcoded TCR beta cDNA molecule for every two T cells. To track age-related changes in TCR beta repertoire diversity, the study relied on deep sequencing normalized with unique cDNA molecular identifiers. Donors were grouped into four age groups: young (average approximately 15 years), middle-aged (roughly 37), aged (about 59) and long-lived (around 82). Donors of different ages were randomly distributed across sequencing lanes to avoid experimental bias. Two additional independent replicas of 1 million unique cDNA reads from the same blood draw were analyzed for two donors (one aged 18 to 29 and one aged 80 or older). The paper's findings and limits, for the study overall: The CMV infection status of donors was not known, potentially confounding age-related changes in expanded clonotypes. Because profiling used bulk unsorted PBMCs, naive and antigen-experienced compartments could not be compared conclusively. As age increased, observed TCR beta diversity per million T cells dropped in a roughly linear way, and a significant reduction was already evident by age about 40. Observed TCR beta diversity correlated strongly with the percentage of naive T cells measured by flow cytometry. Compared with the aged group, more naive CD4+ T cells, fewer expanded clones and increased TCR diversity were shown by the long-lived group, suggesting age selection. Estimates of total diversity from one million sequenced T cells were regarded as lower bounds and underestimates.

At the junction V is shortened by 3 bases and J by 4 bases, with 12 bases in between. CDR1 is given as SQVTM and CDR2 as ANQGSEA, both from the germline V gene. The CDR3, cysteine through phenylalanine, is 13 amino acids long. The entry retains the CDR3 DNA only, 39 bases that are in frame from base 1. This clonotype was seen more than once but under ten times. There is no known antigen for this receptor. One base away there is no much larger clone; base qualities are not given. Library construction relied on 5' RACE. The sample was run on an Illumina HiSeq 2500. A second about 6 to 11 cycle PCR used a sample-barcoded 5' primer and a J-beta primer mix. A unique molecular identifier was introduced onto each TCR beta cDNA molecule by a template-switch 5' adaptor carrying 12 random nucleotides. At least 2.5 million CDR3-containing paired-end reads were obtained from each sample. First-strand cDNA synthesis was performed from all RNA using the Mint cDNA synthesis kit, with priming by a TRBC-specific oligonucleotide. All cDNA was treated with uracil-DNA glycosylase and then went through a first 18-cycle PCR with the universal primers M1SS and BC2_uni_R. Turning to the authors' computational methods: Each sample was normalized by randomly selecting 1 million high-quality reads, each carrying a distinct molecular identifier. Reads sharing molecular identifiers were discarded rather than binned into consensus sequences. MiTCR, with a Q25 quality threshold and the strictest error-elimination algorithm, was used for CDR3 identification, clonotype clustering and error correction. A nonparametric unseen species model with Euler transformation was used to estimate lower-bound total TCR beta diversity. TCRdb handled the public reads itself, with Q25 trimming in fastp and clone calling in MiXCR, and kept productive beta chains. Merged by CDR3 protein, the rows form single entries marked with the most common genes and DNA. TCRdb, not the original authors, processed these V and J calls. Here the sample has hundreds of thousands of distinct CDR3 sequences; about a fifth occur a single time. Together, the top ten hold roughly 22% of the sample.

The donors were roughly 40 Caucasian individuals from Russia, aged roughly 6 to 100 years, who were systemically healthy. Each donor gave ten milliliters of peripheral blood, collected into EDTA-treated Vacutainer tubes. PBMCs were isolated by Ficoll-Paque density-gradient centrifugation, with at least 6.5 million obtained per sample. Trizol reagent was used to extract total RNA from the PBMCs, yielding at least 5.5 micrograms per sample. Naive CD45RAhigh/CD27high T cell percentages were measured by flow cytometry on a PBMC aliquot from every donor. The TCR originated in a man between 65 and 85 years old in good health. Specimen: blood. The chain couples TRBV29-1 to TRBJ1-2; perhaps TRBD1 is the D gene, with 5 bases matching. The CDR3 protein sequence reads: CSVDVQGGYGYTF. The DNA sequence reads TGCAGCGTTGATGTTCAGGGTGGCTATGGCTACACCTTC.